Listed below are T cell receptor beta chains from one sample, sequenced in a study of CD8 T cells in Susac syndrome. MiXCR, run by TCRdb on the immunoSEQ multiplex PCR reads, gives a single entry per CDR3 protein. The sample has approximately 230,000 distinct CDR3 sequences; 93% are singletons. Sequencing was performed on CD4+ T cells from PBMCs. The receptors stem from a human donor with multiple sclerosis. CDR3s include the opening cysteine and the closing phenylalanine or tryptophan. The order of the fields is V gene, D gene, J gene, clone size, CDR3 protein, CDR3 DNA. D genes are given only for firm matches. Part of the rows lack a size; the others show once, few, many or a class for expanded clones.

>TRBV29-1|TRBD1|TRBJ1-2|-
CSAKLGQGAGGYTF
TGCAGCGCTAAGCTGGGACAGGGGGCTGGGGGCTACACCTTC
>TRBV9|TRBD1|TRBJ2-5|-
CASSNLQGVETQYF
TGTGCCAGCAGCAATTTACAGGGGGTAGAGACCCAGTACTTC
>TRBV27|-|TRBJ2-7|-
CASRGLREQYF
TGTGCCAGCAGGGGTCTCCGCGAGCAGTACTTC
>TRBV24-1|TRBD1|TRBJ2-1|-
CATSLIPGTVNEQFF
TGTGCCACCAGCCTAATCCCCGGGACAGTAAATGAGCAGTTCTTC
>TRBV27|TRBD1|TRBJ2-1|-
CASSSYRGRHNEQFF
TGTGCCAGCAGTTCCTACAGGGGGCGCCACAATGAGCAGTTCTTC
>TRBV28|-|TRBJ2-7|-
CASSIPYEQYF
TGTGCCAGCAGTATACCCTACGAGCAGTACTTC
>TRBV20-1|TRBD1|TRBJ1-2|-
CSAQGQGNGYTF
TGCAGTGCCCAGGGACAGGGGAATGGCTACACCTTC
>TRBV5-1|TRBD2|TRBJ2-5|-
CASSPRVTSGRGETQYF
TGCGCCAGCAGCCCCCGAGTGACTAGCGGGAGGGGAGAGACCCAGTACTTC
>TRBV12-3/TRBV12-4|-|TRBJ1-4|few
CASSRGNEKLFF
TGTGCCAGCAGCCGGGGGAACGAAAAACTGTTTTTT
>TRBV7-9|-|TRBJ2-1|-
CASSFRDWEPNEVF
TGTGCCAGCAGCTTCCGGGACTGGGAACCCAACGAGGTCTTC
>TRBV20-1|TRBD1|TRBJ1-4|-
CSAQDRASEKLFF
TGCAGTGCCCAAGACAGGGCAAGTGAAAAACTGTTTTTT
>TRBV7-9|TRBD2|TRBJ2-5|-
CASSRAGGGETQYF
TGTGCCAGCAGCCGGGCTGGCGGGGGGGAGACCCAGTACTTC
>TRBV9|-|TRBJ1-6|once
CASSVEVHGNSPLHF
TGTGCCAGCAGCGTAGAGGTACATGGAAATTCACCCCTCCACTTT
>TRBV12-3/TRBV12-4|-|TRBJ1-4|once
CASRRQGGEEKLFF
TGTGCCAGCAGGCGCCAGGGAGGGGAAGAAAAACTGTTTTTT
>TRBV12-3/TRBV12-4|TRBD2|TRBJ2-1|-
CASSPTSGRVNEQFF
TGTGCCAGCAGTCCTACTAGCGGGAGGGTCAATGAGCAGTTCTTC
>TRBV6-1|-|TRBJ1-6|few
CASSLRTDSTLHF
TGTGCCAGCAGCCTTCGGACGGATTCGACCCTCCACTTT
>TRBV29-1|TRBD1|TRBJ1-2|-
CSAAQGDGYTF
TGCAGCGCCGCACAGGGGGATGGCTACACCTTC
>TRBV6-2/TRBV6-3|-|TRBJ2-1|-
CASSYPGSYNEQFF
TGTGCCAGCAGTTACCCAGGGAGCTACAATGAGCAGTTCTTC
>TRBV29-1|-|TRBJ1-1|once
CSVTSTGNTEAFF
TGCAGCGTTACGTCAACCGGGAACACTGAAGCTTTCTTT
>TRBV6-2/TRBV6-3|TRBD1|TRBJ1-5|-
CASSDHDRGNQPQHF
TGTGCCAGCAGTGACCACGACAGGGGTAATCAGCCCCAGCATTTT
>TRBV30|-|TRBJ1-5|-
CAWTPRGGGNQPQHF
TGTGCCTGGACTCCTAGGGGAGGTGGCAATCAGCCCCAGCATTTT
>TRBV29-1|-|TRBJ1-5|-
CSVEVARDQPQHF
TGCAGCGTTGAGGTGGCGAGGGATCAGCCCCAGCATTTT
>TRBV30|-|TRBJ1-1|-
CAWSLQGSDTEAFF
TGTGCCTGGAGTCTCCAGGGTTCTGACACTGAAGCTTTCTTT
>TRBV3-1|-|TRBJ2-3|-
CASSQLGPTDTQYF
TGTGCCAGCAGCCAACTGGGACCGACAGATACGCAGTATTTT
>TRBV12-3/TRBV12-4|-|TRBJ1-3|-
CASSSLPREYTIYF
TGTGCCAGCAGTAGCCTCCCCCGGGAGTACACCATATATTTT
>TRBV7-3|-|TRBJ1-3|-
CASSETVSGNTIYF
TGTGCCAGCAGCGAGACAGTCTCGGGAAACACCATATATTTT
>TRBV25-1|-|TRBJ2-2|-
CASSRSGLVTGELFF
TGTGCCAGCAGTCGATCAGGGTTGGTCACCGGGGAGCTGTTTTTT
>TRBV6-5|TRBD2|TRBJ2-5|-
CASSYSTSGTQETQYF
TGTGCCAGCAGTTACTCGACTAGCGGGACCCAAGAGACCCAGTACTTC
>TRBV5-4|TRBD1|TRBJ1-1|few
CASSLRTGDSTEAFF
TGTGCCAGCAGCTTGAGGACAGGGGACTCCACTGAAGCTTTCTTT
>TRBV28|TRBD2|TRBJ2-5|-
CASRLAGVVSETQYF
TGTGCCAGCAGACTAGCGGGAGTTGTGTCGGAGACCCAGTACTTC
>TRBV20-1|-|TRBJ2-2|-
CSAPLRTGELFF
TGCAGTGCTCCTCTCCGGACCGGGGAGCTGTTTTTT
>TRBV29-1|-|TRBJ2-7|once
CSVRHPGSYEQYF
TGCAGCGTTAGACACCCCGGGTCCTACGAGCAGTACTTC
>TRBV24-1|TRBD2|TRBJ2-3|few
CATSEPGLATLMPDTQYF
TGTGCCACCAGTGAACCGGGACTAGCGACCTTAATGCCGGATACGCAGTATTTT
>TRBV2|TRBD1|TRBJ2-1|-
CASDAGTGPPEQFF
TGTGCCAGCGACGCCGGGACAGGGCCCCCTGAGCAGTTCTTC
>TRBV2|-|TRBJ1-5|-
CASRPRGEYGQPQHF
TGTGCCAGCAGACCCCGGGGAGAATACGGTCAGCCCCAGCATTTT
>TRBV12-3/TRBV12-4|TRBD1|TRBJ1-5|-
CASSDGQGRQPQHF
TGTGCCAGCAGTGACGGACAGGGAAGACAGCCCCAGCATTTT
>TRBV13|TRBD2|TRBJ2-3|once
CASSGRTSGVLDTQYF
TGTGCCAGCAGCGGAAGGACTAGCGGGGTTCTAGATACGCAGTATTTT
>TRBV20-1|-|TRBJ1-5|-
CSARAGPGYSNQPQHF
TGCAGTGCTAGAGCTGGGCCAGGGTATAGCAATCAGCCCCAGCATTTT
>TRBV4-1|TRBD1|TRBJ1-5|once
CASSQEGTGSSNQPQHF
TGCGCCAGCAGCCAAGAGGGGACAGGGAGTAGCAATCAGCCCCAGCATTTT
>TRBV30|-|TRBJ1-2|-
CAWSREVLTSMGYTF
TGTGCCTGGAGTCGGGAGGTACTCACCTCTATGGGCTACACCTTC
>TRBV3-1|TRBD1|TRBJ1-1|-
CASSLRGQVKAFF
TGTGCCAGCAGCCTTCGCGGACAGGTGAAGGCTTTCTTT
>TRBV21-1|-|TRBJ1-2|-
CASSTNGYTF
TGTGCCAGCAGCACAAACGGCTACACCTTC
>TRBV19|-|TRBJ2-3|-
CASKGQGDTDTQYF
TGTGCCAGTAAGGGACAAGGGGACACAGATACGCAGTATTTT